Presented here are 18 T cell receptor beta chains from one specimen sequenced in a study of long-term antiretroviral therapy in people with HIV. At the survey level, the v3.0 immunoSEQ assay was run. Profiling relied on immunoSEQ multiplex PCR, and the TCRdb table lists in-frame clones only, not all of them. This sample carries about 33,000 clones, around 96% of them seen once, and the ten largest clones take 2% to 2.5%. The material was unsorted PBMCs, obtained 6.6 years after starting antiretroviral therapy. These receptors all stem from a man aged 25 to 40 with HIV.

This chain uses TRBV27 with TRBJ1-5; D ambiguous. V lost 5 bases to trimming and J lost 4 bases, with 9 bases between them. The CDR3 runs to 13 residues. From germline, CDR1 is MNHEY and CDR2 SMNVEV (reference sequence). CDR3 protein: CASSQSVNQPQHF. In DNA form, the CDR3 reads TGTGCCAGCAGTCAGTCAGTTAATCAGCCCCAGCATTTT.

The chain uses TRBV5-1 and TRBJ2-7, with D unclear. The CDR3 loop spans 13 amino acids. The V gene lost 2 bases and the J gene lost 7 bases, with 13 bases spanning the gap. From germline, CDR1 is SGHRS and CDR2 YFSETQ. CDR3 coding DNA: TGCGCCAGCAGCTTCGATTCTATTCGGGAGCAGTACTTC. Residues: CASSFDSIREQYF.

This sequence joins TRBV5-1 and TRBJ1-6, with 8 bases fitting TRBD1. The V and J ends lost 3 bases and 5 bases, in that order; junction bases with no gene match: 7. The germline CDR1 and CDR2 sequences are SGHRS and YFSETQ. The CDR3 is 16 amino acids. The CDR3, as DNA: TGCGCCAGCAGCTCCAGGACAGGGCGACATAATTCACCCCTCCACTTT. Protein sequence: CASSSRTGRHNSPLHF.

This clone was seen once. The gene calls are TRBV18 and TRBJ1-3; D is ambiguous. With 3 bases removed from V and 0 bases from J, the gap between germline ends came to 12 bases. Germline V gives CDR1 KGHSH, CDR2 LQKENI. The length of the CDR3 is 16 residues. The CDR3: CASSPRGILSGNTIYF. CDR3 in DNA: TGTGCCAGCTCACCCCGCGGGATCCTCTCTGGAAACACCATATATTTT.

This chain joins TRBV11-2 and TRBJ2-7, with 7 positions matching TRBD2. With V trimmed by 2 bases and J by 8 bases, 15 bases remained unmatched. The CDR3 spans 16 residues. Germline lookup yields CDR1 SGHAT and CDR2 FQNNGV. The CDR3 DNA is TGTGCCAGCAGCTTATACGGGGGGAACAGTGGTAGACAGCAGTACTTC. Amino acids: CASSLYGGNSGRQQYF.

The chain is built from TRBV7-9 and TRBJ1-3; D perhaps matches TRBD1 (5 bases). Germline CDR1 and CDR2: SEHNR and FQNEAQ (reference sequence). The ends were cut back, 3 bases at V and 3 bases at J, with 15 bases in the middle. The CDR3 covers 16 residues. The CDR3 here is CASSFAGGVSGNTIYF. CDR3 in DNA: TGTGCCAGCAGCTTTGCGGGAGGGGTCAGTGGAAACACCATATATTTT.

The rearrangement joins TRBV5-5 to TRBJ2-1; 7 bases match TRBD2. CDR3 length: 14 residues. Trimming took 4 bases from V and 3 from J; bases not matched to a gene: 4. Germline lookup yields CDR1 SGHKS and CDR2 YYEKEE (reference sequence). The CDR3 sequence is CASSLQRGYNEQFF. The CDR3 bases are TGTGCCAGCAGCCTCCAGCGGGGCTACAATGAGCAGTTCTTC.

The CDR3 sequence: CASSGDRGLSPLHF. The CDR3 bases are TGTGCCAGCAGCGGGGACAGGGGGCTTTCACCCCTCCACTTT. The gene calls are TRBV9 and TRBJ1-6; TRBD1 matches at 12 bases. The V gene end was trimmed by 3 bases and the J gene end by 9 bases; junction bases not matched to a gene: 1. The CDR3 has 14 amino acids. Per germline, CDR1 SGDLS and CDR2 YYNGEE.

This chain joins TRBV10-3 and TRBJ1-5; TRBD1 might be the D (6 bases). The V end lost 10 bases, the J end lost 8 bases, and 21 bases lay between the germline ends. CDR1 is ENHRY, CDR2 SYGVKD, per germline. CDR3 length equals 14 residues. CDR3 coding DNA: TGTGCCACCTCCACCGACGGAGGGGGGGAGCCCCAGCATTTT. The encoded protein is CATSTDGGGEPQHF.

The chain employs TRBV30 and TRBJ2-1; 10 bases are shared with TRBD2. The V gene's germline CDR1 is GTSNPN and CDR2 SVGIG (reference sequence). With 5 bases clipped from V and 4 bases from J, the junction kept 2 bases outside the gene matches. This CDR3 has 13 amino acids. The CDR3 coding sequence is TGTGCCTGGGGACTAGCGGCATACAATGAGCAGTTCTTC. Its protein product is CAWGLAAYNEQFF.

The DNA of the CDR3 is TGTGCCAGCTCAGAAGCAGAGAAGCCCCAGCATTTT. The encoded protein is CASSEAEKPQHF. The V gene is TRBV2, the J gene TRBJ1-5; no clear D. V was cut by 8 bases and J by 8 bases, with 13 bases left in between. The CDR3 covers 12 residues. CDR1 and CDR2 from the germline V gene are SNHLY and FYNNEI.

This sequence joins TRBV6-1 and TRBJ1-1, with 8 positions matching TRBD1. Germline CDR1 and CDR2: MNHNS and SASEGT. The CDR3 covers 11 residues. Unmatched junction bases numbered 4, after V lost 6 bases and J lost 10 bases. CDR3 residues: CASRDRVGAFF. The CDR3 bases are TGTGCCAGCAGGGACAGGGTCGGAGCTTTCTTT.

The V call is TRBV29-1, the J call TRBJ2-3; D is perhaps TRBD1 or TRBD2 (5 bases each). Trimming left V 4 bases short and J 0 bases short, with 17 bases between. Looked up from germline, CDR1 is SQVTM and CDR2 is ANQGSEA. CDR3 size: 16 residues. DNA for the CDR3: TGCAGCGTTGCCGGAACCAGGGAGCGGAGCACAGATACGCAGTATTTT. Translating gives CSVAGTRERSTDTQYF.

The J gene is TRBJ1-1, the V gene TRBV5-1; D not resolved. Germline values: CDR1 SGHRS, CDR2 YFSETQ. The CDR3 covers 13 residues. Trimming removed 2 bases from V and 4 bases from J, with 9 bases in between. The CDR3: CASSFTAGTEAFF. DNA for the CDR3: TGCGCCAGCAGCTTCACAGCCGGCACTGAAGCTTTCTTT.

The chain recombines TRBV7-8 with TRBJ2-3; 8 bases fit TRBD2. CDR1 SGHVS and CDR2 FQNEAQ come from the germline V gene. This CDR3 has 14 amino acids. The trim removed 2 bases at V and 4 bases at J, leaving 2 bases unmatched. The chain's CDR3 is CASSLRGGPDTQYF. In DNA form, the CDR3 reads TGTGCCAGCAGCTTACGGGGGGGGCCAGATACGCAGTATTTT.

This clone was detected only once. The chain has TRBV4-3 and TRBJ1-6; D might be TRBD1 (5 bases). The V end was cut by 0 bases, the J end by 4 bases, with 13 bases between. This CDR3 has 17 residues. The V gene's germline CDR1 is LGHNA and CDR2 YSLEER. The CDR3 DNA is TGCGCCAGCAGCCAAGATTTTTCGGGGGAATATAATTCACCCCTCCACTTT. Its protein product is CASSQDFSGEYNSPLHF.

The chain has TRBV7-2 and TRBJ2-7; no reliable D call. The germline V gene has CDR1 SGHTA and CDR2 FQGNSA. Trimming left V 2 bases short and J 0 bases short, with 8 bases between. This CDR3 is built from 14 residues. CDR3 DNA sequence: TGTGCCAGCAGCTTAACCAGCTTCTCCTACGAGCAGTACTTC. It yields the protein CASSLTSFSYEQYF.

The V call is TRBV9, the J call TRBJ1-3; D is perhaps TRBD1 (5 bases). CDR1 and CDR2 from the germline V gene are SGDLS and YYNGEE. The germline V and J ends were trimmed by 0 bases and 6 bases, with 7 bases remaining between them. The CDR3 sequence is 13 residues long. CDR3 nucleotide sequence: TGTGCCAGCAGCGTAGGGGGGGAAAACACCATATATTTT. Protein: CASSVGGENTIYF.